This paragraph covers one T cell receptor beta chain sequence. This sample is part of a study of CDR3 diversity in severe acne. Germline V lookup: CDR1 LNHDA, CDR2 SQIVND (reference sequence). V was shortened by 7 bases and J by 2 bases, with 12 bases between the two germline ends. The CDR3 contains 14 residues. TCRdb called the PCR reads again in MiXCR, with one record for every CDR3 protein. The sample shows some 85,000 distinct CDR3 sequences, under 55% of them seen only once. Sequencing was performed on blood. The chain couples TRBV19 to TRBJ1-5, with a possible D match to TRBD1 (5 bases). This receptor was obtained from a male donor with severe acne vulgaris. The CDR3 DNA reads as TGTGCCAGTACTTATTGGGGGGGCAATCAGCCCCAGCATTTT. It specifies CASTYWGGNQPQHF.